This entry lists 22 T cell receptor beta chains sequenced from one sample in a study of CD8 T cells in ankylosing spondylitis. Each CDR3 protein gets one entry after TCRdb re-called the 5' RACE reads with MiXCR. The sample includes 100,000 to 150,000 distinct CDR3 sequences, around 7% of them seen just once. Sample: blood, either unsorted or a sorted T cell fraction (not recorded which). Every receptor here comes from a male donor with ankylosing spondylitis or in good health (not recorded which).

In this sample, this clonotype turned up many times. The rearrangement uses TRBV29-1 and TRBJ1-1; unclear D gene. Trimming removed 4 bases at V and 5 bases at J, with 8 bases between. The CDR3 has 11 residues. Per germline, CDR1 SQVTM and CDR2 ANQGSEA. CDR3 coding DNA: TGCAGCGTTGGAGAGGGAACTGAAGCTTTCTTT. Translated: CSVGEGTEAFF.

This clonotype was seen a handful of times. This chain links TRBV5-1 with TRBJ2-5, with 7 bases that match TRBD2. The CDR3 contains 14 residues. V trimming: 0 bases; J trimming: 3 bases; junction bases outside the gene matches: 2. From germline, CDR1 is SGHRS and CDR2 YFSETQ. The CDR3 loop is CASSLELAEETQYF. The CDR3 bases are TGCGCCAGCAGCTTGGAGCTAGCGGAAGAGACCCAGTACTTC.

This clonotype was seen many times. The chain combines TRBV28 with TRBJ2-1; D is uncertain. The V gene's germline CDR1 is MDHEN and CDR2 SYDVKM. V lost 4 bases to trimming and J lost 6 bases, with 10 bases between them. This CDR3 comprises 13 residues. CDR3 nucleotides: TGTGCCAGCAGTTCCACAGTAATCAATGAGCAGTTCTTC. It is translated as CASSSTVINEQFF.

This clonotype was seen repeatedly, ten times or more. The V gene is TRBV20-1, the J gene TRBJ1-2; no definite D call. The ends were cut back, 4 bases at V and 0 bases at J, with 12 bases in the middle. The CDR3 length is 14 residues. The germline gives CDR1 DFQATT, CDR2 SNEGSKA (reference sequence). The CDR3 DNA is TGCAGTGCTATCATTGCTGGTTCTAACTATGGCTACACCTTC. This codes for CSAIIAGSNYGYTF.

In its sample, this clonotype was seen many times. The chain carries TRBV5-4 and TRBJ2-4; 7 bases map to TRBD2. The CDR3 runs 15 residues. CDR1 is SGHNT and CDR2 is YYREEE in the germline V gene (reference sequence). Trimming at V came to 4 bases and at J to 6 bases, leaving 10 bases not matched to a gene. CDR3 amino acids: CASSRSRLAGNIQYF. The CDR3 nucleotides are TGTGCCAGCAGCCGATCTCGACTAGCCGGAAACATTCAGTACTTC.

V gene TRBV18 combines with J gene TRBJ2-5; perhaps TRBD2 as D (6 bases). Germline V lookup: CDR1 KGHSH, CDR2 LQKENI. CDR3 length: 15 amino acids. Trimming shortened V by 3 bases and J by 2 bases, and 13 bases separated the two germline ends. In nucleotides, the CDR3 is TGTGCCAGCTCACCGGCGGTTGGGGGGCAAGAGACCCAGTACTTC. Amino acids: CASSPAVGGQETQYF.

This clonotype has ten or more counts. DNA for the CDR3: TGTGCCACCAGTGACACTAGCGGGGGGCCCAATGAGCAGTTCTTC. This translates into CATSDTSGGPNEQFF. The chain carries TRBV24-1 and TRBJ2-1; 12 nucleotides match TRBD2. Unmatched junction bases numbered 3, after V lost 4 bases and J lost 6 bases. CDR3 length equals 15 residues. The germline V gene encodes CDR1 KGHDR and CDR2 SFDVKD.

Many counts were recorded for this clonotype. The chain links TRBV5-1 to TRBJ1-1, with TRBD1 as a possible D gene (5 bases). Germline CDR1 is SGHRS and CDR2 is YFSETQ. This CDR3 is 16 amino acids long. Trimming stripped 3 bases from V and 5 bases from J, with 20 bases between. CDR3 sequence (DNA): TGCGCCAGCAGCTATCGGTTGGGGCTAGGAAGGACTGAAGCTTTCTTT. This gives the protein CASSYRLGLGRTEAFF.

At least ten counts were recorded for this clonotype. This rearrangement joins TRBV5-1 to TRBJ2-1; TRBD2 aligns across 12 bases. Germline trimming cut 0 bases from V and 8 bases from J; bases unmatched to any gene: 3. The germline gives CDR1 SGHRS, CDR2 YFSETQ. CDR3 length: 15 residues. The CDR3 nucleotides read TGCGCCAGCAGCTTGGAAGCTAGCGGGGGGGATGAGCAGTTCTTC. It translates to CASSLEASGGDEQFF.

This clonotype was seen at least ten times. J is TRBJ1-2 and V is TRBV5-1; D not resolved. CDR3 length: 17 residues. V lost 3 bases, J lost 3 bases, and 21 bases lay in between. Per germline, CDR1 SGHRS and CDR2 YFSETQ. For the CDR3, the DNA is TGCGCCAGCAGCTCGCGGGCGGATTATAGAGCGGACTATGGCTACACCTTC. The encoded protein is CASSSRADYRADYGYTF.

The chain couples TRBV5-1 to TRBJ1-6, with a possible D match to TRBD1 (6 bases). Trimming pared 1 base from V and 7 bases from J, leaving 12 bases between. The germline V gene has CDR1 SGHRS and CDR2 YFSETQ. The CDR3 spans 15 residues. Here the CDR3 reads CASSLSRGGNSPLHF. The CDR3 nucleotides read TGCGCCAGCAGCTTGTCCAGGGGAGGGAATTCACCCCTCCACTTT. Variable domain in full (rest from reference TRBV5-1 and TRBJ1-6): KAGVTQTPRYLIKTRGQQVTLSCSPISGHRSVSWYQQTPGQGLQFLFEYFSETQRNKGNFPGRFSGRQFSNSRSEMNVSTLELGDSALYLCASSLSRGGNSPLHFGNGTRLTVT.

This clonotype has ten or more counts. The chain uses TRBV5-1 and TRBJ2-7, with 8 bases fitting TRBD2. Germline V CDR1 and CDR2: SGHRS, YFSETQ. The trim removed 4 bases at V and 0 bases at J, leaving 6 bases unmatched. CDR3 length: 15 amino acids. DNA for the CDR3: TGCGCCAGCAGCGACTTAGCGGGAAGCTCCTACGAGCAGTACTTC. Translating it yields CASSDLAGSSYEQYF.

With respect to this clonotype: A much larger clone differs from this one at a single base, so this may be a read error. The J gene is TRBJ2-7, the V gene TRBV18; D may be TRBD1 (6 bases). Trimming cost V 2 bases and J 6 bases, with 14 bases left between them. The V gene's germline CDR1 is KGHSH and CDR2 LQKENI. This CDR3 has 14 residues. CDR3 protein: CASSPGGLGCEQYF. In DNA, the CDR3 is TGTGCCAGCTCACCAGGGGGCCTAGGCTGCGAGCAGTACTTC.

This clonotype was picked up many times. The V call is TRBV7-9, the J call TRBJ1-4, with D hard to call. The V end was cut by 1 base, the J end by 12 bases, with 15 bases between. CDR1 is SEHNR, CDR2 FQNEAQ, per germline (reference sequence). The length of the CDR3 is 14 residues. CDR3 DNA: TGTGCCAGCAGCTTAGTCGGCTCCGACGCGGAACTGTTTTTT. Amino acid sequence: CASSLVGSDAELFF.

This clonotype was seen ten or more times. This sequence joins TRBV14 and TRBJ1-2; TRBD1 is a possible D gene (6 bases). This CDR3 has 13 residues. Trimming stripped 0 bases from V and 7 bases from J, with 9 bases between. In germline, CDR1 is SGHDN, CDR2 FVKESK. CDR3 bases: TGTGCCAGCAGCCAAGACAGGGGTGGTGGCTACACCTTC. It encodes CASSQDRGGGYTF. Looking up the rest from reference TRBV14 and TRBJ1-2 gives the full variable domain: EAGVTQFPSHSVIEKGQTVTLRCDPISGHDNLYWYRRVMGKEIKFLLHFVKESKQDESGMPNNRFLAERTGGTYSTLKVQPAELEDSGVYFCASSQDRGGGYTFGSGTRLTVV.

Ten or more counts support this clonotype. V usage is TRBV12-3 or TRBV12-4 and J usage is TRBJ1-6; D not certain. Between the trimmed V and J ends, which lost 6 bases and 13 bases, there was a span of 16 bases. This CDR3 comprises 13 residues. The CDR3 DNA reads TGTGCCAGCAGCCTGGACGGAACCTCTCCCCTCCACTTT. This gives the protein CASSLDGTSPLHF.

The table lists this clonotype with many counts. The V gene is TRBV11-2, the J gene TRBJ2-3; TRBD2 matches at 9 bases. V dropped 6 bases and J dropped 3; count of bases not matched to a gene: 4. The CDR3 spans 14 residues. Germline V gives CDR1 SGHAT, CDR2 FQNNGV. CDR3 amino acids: CASRPSGATDTQYF. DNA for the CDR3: TGTGCCAGCAGGCCTAGCGGGGCGACAGATACGCAGTATTTT. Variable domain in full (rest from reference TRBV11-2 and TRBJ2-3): EAGVAQSPRYKIIEKRQSVAFWCNPISGHATLYWYQQILGQGPKLLIQFQNNGVVDDSQLPKDRFSAERLKGVDSTLKIQPAKLEDSAVYLCASRPSGATDTQYFGPGTRLTVL.

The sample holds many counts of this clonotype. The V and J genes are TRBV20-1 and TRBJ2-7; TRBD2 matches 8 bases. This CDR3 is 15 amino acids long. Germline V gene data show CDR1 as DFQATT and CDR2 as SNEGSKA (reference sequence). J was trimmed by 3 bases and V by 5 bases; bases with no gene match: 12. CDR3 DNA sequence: TGCAGTGCTCCACGAGCGGGAGCGCAGGGCTACGAGCAGTACTTC. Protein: CSAPRAGAQGYEQYF.

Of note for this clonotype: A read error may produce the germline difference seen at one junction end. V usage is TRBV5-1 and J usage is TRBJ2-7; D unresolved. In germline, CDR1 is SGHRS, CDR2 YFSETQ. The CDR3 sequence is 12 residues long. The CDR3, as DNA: TGCGCCAGCAGCTTGGACAGTTACGAGCAGTCCTTC. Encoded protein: CASSLDSYEQSF.

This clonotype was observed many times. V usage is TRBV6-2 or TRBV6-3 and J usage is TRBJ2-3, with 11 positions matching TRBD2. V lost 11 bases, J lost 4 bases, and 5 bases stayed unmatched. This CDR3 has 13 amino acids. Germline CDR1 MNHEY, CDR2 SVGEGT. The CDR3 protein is CAGSGGASDTQYF. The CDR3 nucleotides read TGTGCCGGTAGCGGGGGGGCATCAGATACGCAGTATTTT.

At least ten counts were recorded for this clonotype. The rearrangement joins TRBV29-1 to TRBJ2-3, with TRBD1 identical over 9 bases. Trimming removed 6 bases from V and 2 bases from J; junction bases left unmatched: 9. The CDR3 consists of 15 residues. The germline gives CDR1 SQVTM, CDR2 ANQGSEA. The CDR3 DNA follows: TGCAGCGTCCTGGCCGGGACAGGGATCACAGATACGCAGTATTTT. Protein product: CSVLAGTGITDTQYF.

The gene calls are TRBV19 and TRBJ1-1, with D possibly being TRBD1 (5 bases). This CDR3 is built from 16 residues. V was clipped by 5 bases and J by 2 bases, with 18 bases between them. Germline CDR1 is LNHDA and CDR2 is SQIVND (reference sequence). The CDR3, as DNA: TGTGCCAGTAGTTTACGCATCGGGACTTCTAACACTGAAGCTTTCTTT. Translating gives CASSLRIGTSNTEAFF.